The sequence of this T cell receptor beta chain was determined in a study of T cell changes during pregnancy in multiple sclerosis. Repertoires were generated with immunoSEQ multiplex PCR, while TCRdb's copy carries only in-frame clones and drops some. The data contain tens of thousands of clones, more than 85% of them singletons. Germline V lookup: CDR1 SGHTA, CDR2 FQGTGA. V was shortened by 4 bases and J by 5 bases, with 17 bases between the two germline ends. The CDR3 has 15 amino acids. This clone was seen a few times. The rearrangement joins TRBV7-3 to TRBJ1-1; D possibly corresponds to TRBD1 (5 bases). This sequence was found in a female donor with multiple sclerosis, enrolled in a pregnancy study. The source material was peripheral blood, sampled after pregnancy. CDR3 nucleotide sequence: TGTGCCAGCAGCTCCAGGGAGGAGGGCCTTACTGAAGCTTTCTTT. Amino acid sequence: CASSSREEGLTEAFF.